This T cell receptor (beta chain) was profiled in a study of CD8 T cells in Susac syndrome. Germline V lookup: CDR1 DFQATT, CDR2 SNEGSKA (reference sequence). Trimming removed 6 bases from V and 4 bases from J, with 12 bases in between. The CDR3 has 12 amino acids. When the RNA was reverse transcribed, random hexamers were used with an input of roughly 0.45 to 1 ug. Amplification of TCR beta CDR3 used immunoSEQ multiplex PCR across 54 Vbeta and 13 Jbeta. TCRdb used MiXCR to reprocess the immunoSEQ multiplex PCR reads, holding one entry per CDR3 protein. The table shows 120,000 or so distinct CDR3 sequences, with approximately 94% occurring only once. Negative isolation was used for CD8+ and CD4+ T cells and FACS enrichment for TEMRA cells.

V is TRBV20-1 and J is TRBJ1-2; the D is unclear. The receptor was derived from a human donor with multiple sclerosis. Material: CD4+ T cells from PBMCs. As DNA, the CDR3 is TGCAGTGCGCCTCTGGAGATCTATGGCTACACCTTC. Protein sequence: CSAPLEIYGYTF.